This T cell receptor beta chain emerged from a study of blood T cell repertoires in COVID-19. Profiled with immunoSEQ multiplex PCR; TCRdb holds only in-frame clones, not every one. This table has roughly 200,000 clones, 80% to 90% appearing once. J lost 4 bases, V lost 3 bases, and 7 bases had no gene match. The CDR3 runs to 16 residues. Germline CDR1 is SGDLS and CDR2 is YYNGEE. The sample consisted of peripheral blood. The V call is TRBV9, the J call TRBJ2-4, with 10 bases aligning to TRBD2. This TCR derives from a human donor with active or convalescent COVID-19. The donor label of this sample is uncertain. In DNA form, the CDR3 reads TGTGCCAGCAGCGGCGAACTAGCGGGATGGAAAAACATTCAGTACTTC. Its protein is CASSGELAGWKNIQYF. Full variable domain (remainder filled in from reference TRBV9 and TRBJ2-4): DSGVTQTPKHLITATGQRVTLRCSPRSGDLSVYWYQQSLDQGLQFLIQYYNGEERAKGNILERFSAQQFPDLHSELNLSSLELGDSALYFCASSGELAGWKNIQYFGAGTRLSVL.